This T cell receptor beta chain was captured in a study of CD8+ T cells in alopecia areata. Study information: Treated patients were dosed with oral tofacitinib, taking 5 to 10 mg twice daily. Study-wide results and limits: In patients, TCRs were shared less clearly than in mice, and HLA may possibly be involved.

The V gene lost 3 bases and the J gene lost 3 bases, with 12 bases spanning the gap. CDR1 is SNHLY and CDR2 is FYNNEI in the germline V gene. The CDR3 extends over 15 amino acids. The study team obtained lesional scalp punch biopsies and peripheral blood from alopecia areata patients. This clone was picked up a small number of times. Its antigen is not known. Extraction of RNA preceded its reverse transcription into cDNA, which served as the sequencing template. The table came from immunoSEQ multiplex PCR; TCRdb's copy has only in-frame clones and leaves some out. The data hold 80,000 to 100,000 clones, with 40% to 45% observed a single time.

This sequence originates from a human donor with alopecia areata. V gene TRBV2 combines with J gene TRBJ2-1; D is perhaps TRBD1 (5 bases). The material sequenced was CD4+ T cells sorted from blood. The CDR3 protein is CASSDQQVGYNEQFF. In DNA, the CDR3 is TGTGCCAGCAGTGACCAACAGGTGGGCTACAATGAGCAGTTCTTC.